The clone carrying this TCR beta chain occurred a few times. What it binds is unknown. The CDR3 totals 13 residues. Between the trimmed V and J ends, which lost 4 bases and 5 bases, there was a span of 11 bases. In germline, CDR1 is SGHDN, CDR2 FVKESK. Reverse transcription of all isolated RNA meant that expressed TCRB transcripts were sequenced. This table comes from immunoSEQ multiplex PCR, and its TCRdb copy is limited to in-frame clones, with some not included. The profile covers some 240,000 clones, with more than 15% appearing a single time and about 0.092% taken by the ten largest. The sample is drawn from a study of beta chain features in type 1 diabetes. Study-wide background: Patients shared similar age, gender and cell yields with healthy donors. Study results and limitations: Moderate but significant shortening of TCRB CDR3s was recorded in all four CD4+ subsets from Type 1 diabetes patients. Researchers reported that naive, central memory and Treg TCRB repertoires appeared more similar in patients than in healthy donors. Using cDNA template may skew counts toward highly expressing activated cells.

One heparinised blood draw, averaging roughly 110 mL, came from each donor. Sequencing was performed on naive CD4+ T cells from blood. The receptor comes from a man younger than 45 with type 1 diabetes. The chain joins TRBV14 to TRBJ1-1, with a possible D match to TRBD1 (6 bases). In nucleotides, the CDR3 is TGTGCCAGCAGCCTACAGGGACAAACTGAAGCTTTCTTT. This encodes CASSLQGQTEAFF.